Presented here are 20 T cell receptor beta chains from one specimen sequenced in a study of glioma-infiltrating T cells after dendritic cell vaccination. The time point here: after dendritic cell vaccination, including at tumor progression/relapse. The data were produced by immunoSEQ multiplex PCR, yet TCRdb's version contains in-frame clones alone and is incomplete. The table has over 55,000 clones, just under 85% seen once. The sequenced sample was blood, obtained after dendritic cell vaccination. These receptors were collected from a human donor with glioblastoma.

The chain couples TRBV5-1 to TRBJ2-7; 9 positions agree with TRBD1. V dropped 2 bases and J dropped 6; count of bases not matched to a gene: 6. The CDR3 sequence is 14 residues long. Germline CDR1 SGHRS, CDR2 YFSETQ. The CDR3 is CASSFGDREAEQYF. The CDR3 coding sequence is TGCGCCAGCAGCTTTGGGGACAGGGAGGCCGAGCAGTACTTC.

V gene TRBV19 combines with J gene TRBJ1-5, with 7 bases that match TRBD1. Trimming removed 5 bases from V and 7 bases from J; junction bases left unmatched: 8. The germline V gene encodes CDR1 LNHDA and CDR2 SQIVND (reference sequence). The CDR3 covers 14 residues. The CDR3 DNA reads as TGTGCCAGTAGTTGGGACAGACAGGGACAGCCCCAGCATTTT. Translated, it gives CASSWDRQGQPQHF.

The chain has TRBV27 and TRBJ2-1, with D possibly TRBD1 on 5 matching bases. This CDR3 has 13 residues. Germline assignment: CDR1 MNHEY and CDR2 SMNVEV (reference sequence). V was trimmed by 3 bases and J by 7 bases, leaving 10 bases between them. The CDR3 is CASSFPPGNEQFF. As DNA, the CDR3 is TGTGCCAGCAGTTTCCCCCCAGGGAATGAGCAGTTCTTC.

This clone is a singleton in its sample. This rearrangement joins TRBV27 to TRBJ2-3, with D tentatively TRBD2 (5 bases). CDR1 is MNHEY and CDR2 is SMNVEV in the germline V gene (reference sequence). This CDR3 spans 12 amino acids. Trimming shortened V by 3 bases and J by 10 bases, and 11 bases separated the two germline ends. CDR3 sequence: CASSFTLGAQYF. The CDR3, as DNA: TGTGCCAGCAGTTTCACACTGGGAGCGCAGTATTTT.

This chain joins TRBV30 and TRBJ2-5, with 8 bases matching TRBD1. Unmatched junction bases numbered 1, after V lost 3 bases and J lost 1 base. The CDR3 is 13 amino acids. Germline loops: CDR1 GTSNPN, CDR2 SVGIG (reference sequence). CDR3 in DNA: TGTGCCTGGAGAACAGGGGGCCAAGAGACCCAGTACTTC. It encodes CAWRTGGQETQYF.

This chain uses TRBV7-2 with TRBJ1-1; TRBD1 might be the D (6 bases). The germline gives CDR1 SGHTA, CDR2 FQGNSA. The V and J ends lost 5 bases and 0 bases respectively, with 13 bases between them. This CDR3 has 15 amino acids. CDR3 bases: TGTGCCAGCAGCCTAGGGGGGGGAATGAACACTGAAGCTTTCTTT. Residues: CASSLGGGMNTEAFF.

This chain links TRBV27 with TRBJ2-1, with 8 bases matching TRBD2. Trimming removed 1 base from V and 6 bases from J; junction bases left unmatched: 17. There are 19 residues in the CDR3. Germline V gene sequence: CDR1 MNHEY, CDR2 SMNVEV (reference sequence). The DNA for the CDR3 is TGTGCCAGCAGTTTATTCAACCACCCCGGCGGGGGGCCGCCCAATGAGCAGTTCTTC. Translation gives CASSLFNHPGGGPPNEQFF.

The chain carries TRBV7-2 and TRBJ2-7; D uncertain. The germline V gene has CDR1 SGHTA and CDR2 FQGNSA. The CDR3 extends over 12 amino acids. The V end was cut by 3 bases, the J end by 4 bases, with 7 bases between. The CDR3 here is CASSFSLYEQYF. The CDR3 coding sequence is TGTGCCAGCAGCTTCTCCCTTTACGAGCAGTACTTC.

The J gene is TRBJ1-4, the V gene TRBV30; the D gene is possibly TRBD1 (5 bases). Germline V CDR1 and CDR2: GTSNPN, SVGIG (reference sequence). Between the trimmed V and J ends, which lost 1 base and 7 bases, there was a span of 13 bases. The CDR3 covers 14 residues. This chain's CDR3 is CAWSEDIRSEKLFF. In DNA, the CDR3 is TGTGCCTGGAGTGAGGACATACGGAGTGAAAAACTGTTTTTT.

This chain joins TRBV2 and TRBJ2-2, with 8 bases fitting TRBD1. The J segment lost 2 bases and the V segment lost 6 bases, leaving 5 bases of the junction unmatched. This CDR3 has 15 amino acids. CDR1 and CDR2 (germline): SNHLY, FYNNEI. The CDR3, as DNA: TGTGCCAGCAGACGGACAGGGCCAAACACCGGGGAGCTGTTTTTT. Residues: CASRRTGPNTGELFF.

This chain uses TRBV7-2 with TRBJ2-7, with 7 bases identical to TRBD1. The CDR3 loop spans 13 amino acids. The germline V gene has CDR1 SGHTA and CDR2 FQGNSA. J was trimmed by 2 bases and V by 5 bases; bases with no gene match: 3. In DNA, the CDR3 is TGTGCCAGCAGCCAGACAGGGCCCTACGAGCAGTACTTC. As protein: CASSQTGPYEQYF.

The V and J genes are TRBV5-6 and TRBJ1-1; the D gene is possibly TRBD1 (5 bases). Per the germline V gene, CDR1 is SGHDT and CDR2 is YYEEEE. Trimming removed 3 bases from V and 2 bases from J, with 8 bases in between. This CDR3 has 13 amino acids. The chain's CDR3 is CASSSTVNTEAFF. The CDR3 DNA is TGTGCCAGCAGCTCGACAGTTAACACTGAAGCTTTCTTT.

The chain joins TRBV9 to TRBJ2-2; 7 bases are shared with TRBD1. Trimming at V came to 2 bases and at J to 0 bases, leaving 7 bases not matched to a gene. CDR3 length: 17 residues. CDR1 is SGDLS and CDR2 is YYNGEE in the germline V gene. Written as DNA, the CDR3 is TGTGCCAGCAGCGTGAACAGGGGAAGGACGAACACCGGGGAGCTGTTTTTT. Its translation: CASSVNRGRTNTGELFF.

This clone was seen once. The V call is TRBV27, the J call TRBJ1-5; perhaps TRBD1 as D (6 bases). V shed 8 bases and J shed 4 bases, with 18 bases lying between them. The CDR3 length is 15 residues. Germline V lookup: CDR1 MNHEY, CDR2 SMNVEV (reference sequence). CDR3 in DNA: TGTGCCAGCCAACCCCTGGACAGTGAAAATCAGCCCCAGCATTTT. Residues: CASQPLDSENQPQHF.

The rearrangement links TRBV27 to TRBJ1-4; tentative D call: TRBD1 (6 bases). The CDR3 runs 14 residues. Germline V gives CDR1 MNHEY, CDR2 SMNVEV (reference sequence). With 5 bases removed from V and 3 bases from J, the gap between germline ends came to 10 bases. This CDR3 is CASSPDRPNEKLFF. The CDR3 bases are TGTGCCAGCAGTCCCGACAGGCCTAATGAAAAACTGTTTTTT.

In DNA form, the CDR3 reads TGTGCCAGCAGCTTCCGGGACAGGCCCCTAGGCTACACCTTC. Its translation is CASSFRDRPLGYTF. This chain connects TRBV5-6 to TRBJ1-2; 8 nucleotides line up with TRBD1. V lost 2 bases to trimming and J lost 8 bases; unmatched junction nucleotides: 8. The CDR3 totals 14 residues. Germline lookup yields CDR1 SGHDT and CDR2 YYEEEE.

V usage is TRBV7-9 and J usage is TRBJ2-7, with D tentatively TRBD1 (6 bases). The CDR3 sequence is 14 residues long. Per the germline V gene, CDR1 is SEHNR and CDR2 is FQNEAQ (reference sequence). V shed 0 bases and J shed 4 bases, with 10 bases lying between them. In DNA form, the CDR3 reads TGTGCCAGCAGCTTAGCCACAGGGATTTACGAGCAGTACTTC. Protein product: CASSLATGIYEQYF.

The J gene is TRBJ1-4, the V gene TRBV6-1; 10 bases align to TRBD1. CDR1 is MNHNS, CDR2 SASEGT, per germline. This CDR3 comprises 14 residues. V dropped 6 bases and J dropped 8; count of bases not matched to a gene: 6. CDR3 DNA: TGTGCCAGCAGGACAGGGGGCGAGAGCGAAAAACTGTTTTTT. This sequence encodes CASRTGGESEKLFF.

The rearrangement uses TRBV5-5 and TRBJ2-7; 11 nucleotides line up with TRBD2. CDR1 SGHKS and CDR2 YYEKEE come from the germline V gene (reference sequence). V shed 6 bases, J shed 2 bases, and the junction held 7 bases outside the gene matches. This CDR3 spans 15 amino acids. CDR3 in amino acids: CASIRLAGRTYEQYF. The CDR3 DNA sequence: TGTGCCAGCATCCGACTAGCGGGGCGCACCTACGAGCAGTACTTC.

This chain joins TRBV25-1 and TRBJ1-1, with D tentatively TRBD1 (6 bases). In germline, CDR1 is MGHDK, CDR2 SYGVNS. Deletions cut 6 bases from V and 3 bases from J, with 11 bases between. The CDR3 has 13 amino acids. The CDR3 reads CASRDRGYTEAFF. The CDR3 region has the DNA TGTGCCAGCAGGGACAGAGGGTACACTGAAGCTTTCTTT. The complete variable domain, with remaining parts taken from reference TRBV25-1 and TRBJ1-1, reads EADIYQTPRYLVIGTGKKITLECSQTMGHDKMYWYQQDPGMELHLIHYSYGVNSTEKGDLSSESTVSRIRTEHFPLTLESARPSHTSQYLCASRDRGYTEAFFGQGTRLTVV.